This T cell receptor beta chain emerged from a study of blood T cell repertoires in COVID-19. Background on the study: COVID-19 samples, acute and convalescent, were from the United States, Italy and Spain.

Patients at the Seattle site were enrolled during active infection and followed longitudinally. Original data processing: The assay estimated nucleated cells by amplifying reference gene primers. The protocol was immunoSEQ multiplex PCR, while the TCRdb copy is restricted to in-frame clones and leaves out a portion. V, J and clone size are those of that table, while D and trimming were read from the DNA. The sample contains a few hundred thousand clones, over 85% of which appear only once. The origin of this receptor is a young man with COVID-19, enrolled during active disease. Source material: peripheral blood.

CDR3 nucleotide sequence: TGTGCCAGCAGCTTGCTTAGCGGGGATACCAAAAACATTCAGTACTTC. It specifies CASSLLSGDTKNIQYF. This sequence joins TRBV5-6 and TRBJ2-4, with TRBD2 identical over 8 bases. The CDR3 consists of 16 residues. The V and J ends lost 1 base and 2 bases, in that order; junction bases with no gene match: 5. CDR1 and CDR2 from the germline V gene are SGHDT and YYEEEE. Full variable domain (remainder filled in from reference TRBV5-6 and TRBJ2-4): DAGVTQSPTHLIKTRGQQVTLRCSPKSGHDTVSWYQQALGQGPQFIFQYYEEEERQRGNFPDRFSGHQFPNYSSELNVNALLLGDSALYLCASSLLSGDTKNIQYFGAGTRLSVL.